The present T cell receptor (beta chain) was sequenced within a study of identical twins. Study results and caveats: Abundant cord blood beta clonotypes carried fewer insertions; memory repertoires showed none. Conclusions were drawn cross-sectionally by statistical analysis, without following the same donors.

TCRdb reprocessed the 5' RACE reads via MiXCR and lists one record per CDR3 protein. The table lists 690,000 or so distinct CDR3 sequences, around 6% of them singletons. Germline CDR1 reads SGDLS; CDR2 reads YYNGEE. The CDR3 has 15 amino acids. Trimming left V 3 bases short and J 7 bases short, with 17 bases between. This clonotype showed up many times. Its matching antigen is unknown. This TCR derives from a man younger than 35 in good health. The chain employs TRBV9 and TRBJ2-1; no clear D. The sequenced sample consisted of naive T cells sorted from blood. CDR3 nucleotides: TGTGCCAGCAGCGGAGCCCTAGACACGGGTAATGAGCAGTTCTTC. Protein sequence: CASSGALDTGNEQFF.